Sequencing of this T cell receptor (beta chain) was carried out in a study of T cell responses to AZD1222 COVID-19 vaccine. Notes on the study in general: Close to half of all spike-specific TCRs reportedly target regions of the variants that are unmutated.

Of note for this clone: Its antigen remains unidentified.

Profiled with immunoSEQ multiplex PCR; TCRdb holds only in-frame clones, not every one. The data contain tens of thousands of clones, 86% of them singletons. The material sequenced was peripheral blood, taken on day 0 of AZD1222 vaccination. This sequence originates from an adult in good health.

CDR3 nucleotides: TGTGCCATCAGTGACGGTGGCGGTGTTACTAACTATGGCTACACCTTC. This translates into CAISDGGGVTNYGYTF. V usage is TRBV10-3 and J usage is TRBJ1-2; unclear D gene. Trimming removed 3 bases from V and 0 bases from J, with 14 bases in between. CDR3 length: 16 amino acids. Germline-derived CDR1 and CDR2 are ENHRY and SYGVKD.